Detailed here is one TCR beta chain. The target of this receptor is not known. Base-call qualities are not available, and no considerably larger clone is one nucleotide away. The immunoSEQ Assay, a bias-controlled multiplex PCR, was used to amplify TCRbeta CDR3 regions from genomic DNA. On the authors' methods: The number of nucleated cells in each sample was estimated by amplification of reference gene primers within the assay. Sequence reads were collapsed and filtered to measure the absolute abundance of every unique TCRbeta CDR3 rearrangement. For each sample, productive Simpson clonality was calculated as the square root of Simpson's diversity index over productive rearrangements. Imported from immuneACCESS, the table was reduced by TCRdb to in-frame sequences with V and J called. These copies leave out some clones; in studies compared against another copy, an unresolved V gene accounts for under half, and the cause of the remainder is not known. V and J calls plus clone size are reproduced from that table; the DNA served to infer D and trimming. Across this sample there are 20,000 to 25,000 clones, with 85% to 90% seen only once. Around 6% of the sample lies in the top ten.

The data belong to a study of blood T cell repertoires in COVID-19 (TCRdb year 2020). Study-level background: Collaborator samples came from the United States, Italy and Spain and covered acute and convalescent phases of COVID-19. HLA class I and class II types, where available, came from metadata supplied by the sample provider rather than from assay-based typing. The repertoires were made available in a free public database intended to serve as a resource for research on the immune response to SARS-CoV-2. The material from the prospective study consisted of cDNA or gDNA derived from T cells, B-cell-depleted T cells, or PBMCs. Subjects who had been exposed to COVID-19, were actively infected with it, or had recovered from it provided the deeply sampled blood TCRbeta repertoires that made up the dataset. Samples were obtained from the ongoing ImmuneRACE study (first 160 participants) and from 1,000 to 1,500 subjects provided by 6 global collaborators. A de-identified subject ID, COVID-19 status, age in years and sex were almost always included in the sample metadata. Beyond this particular receptor, the publication reports: The quantity of clinical and demographic metadata differed by source and by participant and was supplied without curation.

Whole blood was collected in K2EDTA tubes by collaborating institutions according to the institutions' own protocols. For TCRbeta analysis, collaborators shipped samples as frozen whole blood, isolated PBMCs, or DNA extracted from either of those sample types. Relative to germline, V is missing 6 bases and J is missing 3 bases, with 4 bases of the junction outside any gene match. CDR3 length: 12 amino acids, cysteine to phenylalanine. CDR3 DNA only is kept here, 36 bases in frame from base 1. Based on the germline V gene, the CDR1 and CDR2 sequences are SQVTM and ANQGSEA. This receptor was identified in a woman older than 75 with active COVID-19. The chain is assembled from TRBV29-1 and TRBJ2-7; 8 junctional bases match TRBD1. What was sequenced was peripheral blood. The bases are TGCAGCGTCACAGGACAGGGCTACGAGCAGTACTTC. This is translated as CSVTGQGYEQYF.